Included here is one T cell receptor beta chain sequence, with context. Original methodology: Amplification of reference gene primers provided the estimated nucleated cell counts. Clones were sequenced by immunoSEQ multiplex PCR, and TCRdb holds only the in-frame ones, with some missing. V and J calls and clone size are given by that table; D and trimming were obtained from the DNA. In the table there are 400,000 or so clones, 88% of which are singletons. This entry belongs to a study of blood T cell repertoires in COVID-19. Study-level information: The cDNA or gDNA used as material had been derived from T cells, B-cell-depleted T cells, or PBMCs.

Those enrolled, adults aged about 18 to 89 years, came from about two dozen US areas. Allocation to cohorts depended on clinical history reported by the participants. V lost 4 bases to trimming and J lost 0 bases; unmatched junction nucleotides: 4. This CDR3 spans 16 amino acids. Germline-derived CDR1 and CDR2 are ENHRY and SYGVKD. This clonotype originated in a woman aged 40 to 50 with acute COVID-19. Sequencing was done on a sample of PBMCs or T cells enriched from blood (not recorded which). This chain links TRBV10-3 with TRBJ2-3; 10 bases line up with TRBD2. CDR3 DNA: TGTGCCATCAGTGCTAGCGGGGGTCCTAGCACAGATACGCAGTATTTT. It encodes CAISASGGPSTDTQYF.